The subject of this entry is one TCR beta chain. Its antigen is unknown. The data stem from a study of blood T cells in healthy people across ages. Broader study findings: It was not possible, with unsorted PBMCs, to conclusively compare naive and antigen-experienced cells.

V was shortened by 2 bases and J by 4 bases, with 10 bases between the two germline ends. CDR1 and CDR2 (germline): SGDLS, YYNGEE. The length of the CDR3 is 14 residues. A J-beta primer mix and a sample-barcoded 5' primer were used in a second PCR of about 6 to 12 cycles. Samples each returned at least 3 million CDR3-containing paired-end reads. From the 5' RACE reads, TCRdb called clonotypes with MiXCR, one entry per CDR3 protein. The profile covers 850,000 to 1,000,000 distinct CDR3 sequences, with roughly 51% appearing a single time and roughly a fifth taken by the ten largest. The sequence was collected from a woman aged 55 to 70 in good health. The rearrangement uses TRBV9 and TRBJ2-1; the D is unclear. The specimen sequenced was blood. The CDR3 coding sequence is TGTGCCAGCAGCGTGGAACTCCTGTACAATGAGCAGTTCTTC. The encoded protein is CASSVELLYNEQFF.